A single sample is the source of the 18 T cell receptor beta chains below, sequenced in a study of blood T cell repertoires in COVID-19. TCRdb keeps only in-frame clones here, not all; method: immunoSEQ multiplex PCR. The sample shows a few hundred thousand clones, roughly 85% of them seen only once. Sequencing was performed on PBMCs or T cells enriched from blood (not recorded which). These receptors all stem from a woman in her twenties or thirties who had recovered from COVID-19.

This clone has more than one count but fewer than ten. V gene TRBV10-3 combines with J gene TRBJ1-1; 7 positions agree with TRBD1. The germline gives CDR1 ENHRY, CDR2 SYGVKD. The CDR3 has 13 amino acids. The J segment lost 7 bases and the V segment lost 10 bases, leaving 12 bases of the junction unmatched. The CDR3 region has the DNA TGTGCCACCAGAGGGCAGGGGGAGAGTGAAGCTTTCTTT. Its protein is CATRGQGESEAFF.

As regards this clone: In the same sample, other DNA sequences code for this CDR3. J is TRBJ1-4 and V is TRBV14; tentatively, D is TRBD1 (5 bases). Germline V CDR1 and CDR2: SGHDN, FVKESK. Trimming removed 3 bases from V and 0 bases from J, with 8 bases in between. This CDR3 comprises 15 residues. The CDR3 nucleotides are TGTGCCAGCAGCCAGGGGACTGCAACTAATGAAAAACTGTTTTTT. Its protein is CASSQGTATNEKLFF.

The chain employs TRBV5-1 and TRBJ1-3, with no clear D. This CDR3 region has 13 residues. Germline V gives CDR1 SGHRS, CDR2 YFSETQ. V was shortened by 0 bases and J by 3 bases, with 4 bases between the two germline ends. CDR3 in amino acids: CASSLAFGNTIYF. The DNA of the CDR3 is TGCGCCAGCAGCTTGGCATTTGGAAACACCATATATTTT.

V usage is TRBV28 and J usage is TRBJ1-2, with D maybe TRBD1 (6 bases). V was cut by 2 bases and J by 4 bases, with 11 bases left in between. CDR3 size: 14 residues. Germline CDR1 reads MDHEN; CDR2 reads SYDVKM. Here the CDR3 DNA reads TGTGCCAGCAGTTTAGGGCAGGGGACCTATGGCTACACCTTC. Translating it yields CASSLGQGTYGYTF.

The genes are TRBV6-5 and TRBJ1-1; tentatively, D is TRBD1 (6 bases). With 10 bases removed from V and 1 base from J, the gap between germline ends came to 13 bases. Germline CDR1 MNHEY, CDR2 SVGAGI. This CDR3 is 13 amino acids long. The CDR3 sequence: CATSDRPNTEAFF. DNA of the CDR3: TGTGCCACCTCGGACAGACCGAACACTGAAGCTTTCTTT.

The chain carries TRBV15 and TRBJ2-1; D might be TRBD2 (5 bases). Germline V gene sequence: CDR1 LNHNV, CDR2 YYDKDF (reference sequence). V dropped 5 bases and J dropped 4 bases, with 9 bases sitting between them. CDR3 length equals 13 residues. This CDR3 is CATSEGRYNEQFF. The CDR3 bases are TGTGCCACCAGCGAGGGTAGGTACAATGAGCAGTTCTTC.

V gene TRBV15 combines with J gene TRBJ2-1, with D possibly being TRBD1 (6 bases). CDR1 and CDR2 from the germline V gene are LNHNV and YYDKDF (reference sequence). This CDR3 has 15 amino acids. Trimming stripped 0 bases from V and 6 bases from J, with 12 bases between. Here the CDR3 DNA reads TGTGCCACCAGCAGAGAGATGTTAGGGGGCAATGAGCAGTTCTTC. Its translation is CATSREMLGGNEQFF.

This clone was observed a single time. The chain's CDR3 is CASSSRGRPLTF. The CDR3 DNA reads TGTGCCAGCAGCTCGCGGGGTCGTCCTCTGACTTTC. The chain is built from TRBV7-3 and TRBJ2-6; TRBD2 might be the D (6 bases). The CDR3 has 12 amino acids. Per germline, CDR1 SGHTA and CDR2 FQGTGA. The V end lost 4 bases, the J end lost 16 bases, and 14 bases lay between the germline ends.

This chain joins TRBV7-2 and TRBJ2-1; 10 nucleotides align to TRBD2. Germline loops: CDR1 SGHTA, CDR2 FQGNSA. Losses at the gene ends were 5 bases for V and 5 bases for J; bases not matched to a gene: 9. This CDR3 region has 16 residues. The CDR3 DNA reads TGTGCCAGCAGCCGGGCGGGGACTAGCGACCACAATGAGCAGTTCTTC. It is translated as CASSRAGTSDHNEQFF.

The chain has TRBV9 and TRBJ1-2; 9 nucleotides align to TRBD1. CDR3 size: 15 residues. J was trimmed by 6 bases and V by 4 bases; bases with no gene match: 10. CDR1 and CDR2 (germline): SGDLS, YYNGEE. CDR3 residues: CASSSRGQGGNGYTF. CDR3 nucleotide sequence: TGTGCCAGCAGCTCCAGGGGACAGGGAGGCAATGGCTACACCTTC.

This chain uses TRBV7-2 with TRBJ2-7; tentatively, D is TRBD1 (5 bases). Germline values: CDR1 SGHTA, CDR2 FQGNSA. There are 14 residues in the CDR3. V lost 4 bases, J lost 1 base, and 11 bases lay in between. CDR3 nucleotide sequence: TGTGCCAGCAGCTCGAACAGGTGGTCCTACGAGCAGTACTTC. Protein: CASSSNRWSYEQYF.

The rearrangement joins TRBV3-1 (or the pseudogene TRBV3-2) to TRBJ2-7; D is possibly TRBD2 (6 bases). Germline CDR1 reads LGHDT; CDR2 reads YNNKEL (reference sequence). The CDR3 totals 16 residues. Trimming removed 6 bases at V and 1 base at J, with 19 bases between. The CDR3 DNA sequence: TGTGCCAGCAGTCTCGGGACTTCGTCCTTTTCCTACGAGCAGTACTTC. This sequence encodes CASSLGTSSFSYEQYF.

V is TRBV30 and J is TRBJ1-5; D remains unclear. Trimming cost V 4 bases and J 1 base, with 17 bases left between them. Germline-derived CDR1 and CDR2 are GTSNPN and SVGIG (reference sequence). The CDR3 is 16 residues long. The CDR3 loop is CAWNVKSGFSNQPQHF. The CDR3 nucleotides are TGTGCCTGGAACGTCAAGTCGGGGTTCAGCAATCAGCCCCAGCATTTT.

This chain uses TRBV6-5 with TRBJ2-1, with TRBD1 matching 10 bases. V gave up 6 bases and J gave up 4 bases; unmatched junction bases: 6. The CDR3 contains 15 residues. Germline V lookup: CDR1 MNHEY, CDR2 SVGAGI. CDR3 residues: CASRTDRGPYNEQFF. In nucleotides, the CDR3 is TGTGCCAGCAGGACAGACAGGGGGCCATACAATGAGCAGTTCTTC.

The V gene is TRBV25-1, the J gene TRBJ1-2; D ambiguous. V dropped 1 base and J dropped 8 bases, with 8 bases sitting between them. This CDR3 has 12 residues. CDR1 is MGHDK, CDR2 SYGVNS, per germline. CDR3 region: CASSESNEGYTF. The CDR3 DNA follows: TGTGCCAGCAGTGAATCAAACGAGGGCTACACCTTC.

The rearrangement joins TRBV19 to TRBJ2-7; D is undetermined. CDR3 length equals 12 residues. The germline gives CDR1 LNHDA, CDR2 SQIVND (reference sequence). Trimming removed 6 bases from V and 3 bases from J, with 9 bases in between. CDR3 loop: CASREESYEQYF. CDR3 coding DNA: TGTGCCAGTAGAGAGGAAAGCTACGAGCAGTACTTC.

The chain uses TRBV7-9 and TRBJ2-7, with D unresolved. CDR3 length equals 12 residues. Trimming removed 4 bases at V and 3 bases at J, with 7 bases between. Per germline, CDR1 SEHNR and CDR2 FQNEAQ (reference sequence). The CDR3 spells CASSYWSYEQYF. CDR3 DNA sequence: TGTGCCAGCAGCTATTGGAGCTACGAGCAGTACTTC. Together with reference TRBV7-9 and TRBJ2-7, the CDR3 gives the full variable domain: DTGVSQNPRHKITKRGQNVTFRCDPISEHNRLYWYRQTLGQGPEFLTYFQNEAQLEKSRLLSDRFSAERPKGSFSTLEIQRTEQGDSAMYLCASSYWSYEQYFGPGTRLTVT.

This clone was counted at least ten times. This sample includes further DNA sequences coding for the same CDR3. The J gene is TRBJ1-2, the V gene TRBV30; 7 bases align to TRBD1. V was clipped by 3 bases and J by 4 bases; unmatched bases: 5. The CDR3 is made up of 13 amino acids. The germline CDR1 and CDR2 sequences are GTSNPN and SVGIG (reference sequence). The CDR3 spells CAWRSQGSYGYTF. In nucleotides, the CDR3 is TGTGCCTGGAGGTCACAGGGGAGCTATGGCTACACCTTC.